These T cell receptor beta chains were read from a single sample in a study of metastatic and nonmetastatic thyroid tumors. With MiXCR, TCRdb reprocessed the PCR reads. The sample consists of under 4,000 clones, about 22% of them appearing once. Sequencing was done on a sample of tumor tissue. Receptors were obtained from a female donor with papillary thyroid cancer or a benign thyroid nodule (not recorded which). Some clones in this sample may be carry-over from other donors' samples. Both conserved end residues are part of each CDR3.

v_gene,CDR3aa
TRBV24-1,CATSDLAHTDTQYF
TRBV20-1,CSANEGRDTSDTQYF
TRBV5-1,CASSPSGGSNEKLFF
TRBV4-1,CASSHPSSPLHF
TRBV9,CASSEREGLYNEQFF
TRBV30,CAWEPRSGTSTDTQYF
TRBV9,CASSVEWTDTQYF
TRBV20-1,CSAKPQATNQPQHF
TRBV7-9,CASSRGGTDTQYF
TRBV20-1,CSASIYADSRQETQYF
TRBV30,CAWSNEVSEKLFF
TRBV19,CASNPPGGRDNEQFF
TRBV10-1,CASSEKRGGNYEQYF
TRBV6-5,CASSYHERTEAFF
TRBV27,CASAWTGMNSPLHF
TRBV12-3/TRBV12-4,CASSLAGDRNQPQHF
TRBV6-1,CASRRTSEFYNEQFF
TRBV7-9,CAITGGPTDTQYF
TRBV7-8,CASSLAQGQGSYEQYF
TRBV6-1,CASSPGQGASGYGYTF
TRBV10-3,CAISGIEGDEQFF
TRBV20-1,CSARDGVTDTQYF
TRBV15,CATSRDPENSPLHF
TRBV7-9,CASSFWTGNTGELFF
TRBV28,CASTVGTSAYEQYF
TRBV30,CAVGRRDRTGELFF
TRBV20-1,CSARDLSPGERGGEQYF
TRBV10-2,CASSGAGGPGETQYF
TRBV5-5,CASMGGEQFF
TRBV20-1,CSARVRRGNTEAFF
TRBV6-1,CASRGTGFFYGYTF
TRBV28,CASSPGLPPLQSFF
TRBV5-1,CASSFAPSGGEYRGYTF
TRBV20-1,CSARGQRSIGYTF
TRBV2,CASKIWPQETQYF
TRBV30,CAWASGTGFYEQYF
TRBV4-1,CASSRGVLSFNEQFF
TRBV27,CASRLSGGASYEQYF